This note documents a single T cell receptor (beta chain) sequence. The record originates from a study of cytomegalovirus exposure and HLA in healthy donors. When sampled, the donors appeared nominally healthy, though they likely had unrecorded immune exposures. With 60 Vbeta and 13 Jbeta primers, the PCR was carried out. Assay used: immunoSEQ multiplex PCR; TCRdb lists only in-frame clones, some missing. The sample lists 280,000 or so clones, about 87% occurring once. The length of the CDR3 is 12 residues. V dropped 2 bases and J dropped 6 bases, with 7 bases sitting between them. CDR1 and CDR2 (germline): KGHSH, LQKENI.

The specimen sequenced was PBMCs. This clonotype originated in a woman aged 18-30 years in good health and CMV-seronegative. The chain joins TRBV18 to TRBJ1-1; D uncertain. The CDR3 region is CASSPSGAEAFF. For the CDR3, the DNA is TGTGCCAGCTCACCAAGCGGGGCTGAAGCTTTCTTT.